The next 27 T cell receptor beta chains were all read from a single sample in a study of cytomegalovirus exposure and HLA in healthy donors. Researchers ran the PCR with 60 Vbeta and 13 Jbeta primers. Assay: immunoSEQ multiplex PCR; the TCRdb copy retains only in-frame clones and omits some. The table lists some 190,000 clones, around 90% of them singletons. The material sequenced was PBMCs. These receptors came from a young woman in good health and CMV-seronegative.

The genes are TRBV5-1 and TRBJ2-5; 7 bases match TRBD1. The germline CDR1 and CDR2 sequences are SGHRS and YFSETQ. V lost 3 bases and J lost 4; bases outside the gene matches: 6. This CDR3 has 14 amino acids. CDR3 nucleotide sequence: TGCGCCAGCAGCTCAAACAGGGGAAGAGAGACCCAGTACTTC. Protein product: CASSSNRGRETQYF.

In DNA, the CDR3 is TGTGCCAGCTCATTAACAGGGGGAGGCTACGAGCAGTACTTC. Its protein is CASSLTGGGYEQYF. This sequence joins TRBV18 and TRBJ2-7, with 8 bases aligning to TRBD1. The length of the CDR3 is 14 residues. The junction had 6 bases not matched to a gene; V was cut back by 5 bases and J by 3 bases. Per the germline V gene, CDR1 is KGHSH and CDR2 is LQKENI.

This clone was recorded only once. The CDR3 here is CASSQSQGGYGYTF. The CDR3, as DNA: TGCGCCAGCAGCCAAAGTCAGGGAGGCTATGGCTACACCTTC. J is TRBJ1-2 and V is TRBV4-1, with a weak D call TRBD1 (5 bases). Trimming shortened V by 2 bases and J by 4 bases, and 11 bases separated the two germline ends. Per germline, CDR1 MGHRA and CDR2 YSYEKL. The CDR3 runs to 14 residues.

The gene calls are TRBV5-1 and TRBJ1-2; 7 nucleotides align to TRBD1. Losses at the gene ends were 0 bases for V and 0 bases for J; bases not matched to a gene: 5. The length of the CDR3 is 16 residues. Germline V gene sequence: CDR1 SGHRS, CDR2 YFSETQ. Here the CDR3 reads CASSLAGGRSNYGYTF. Written as DNA, the CDR3 is TGCGCCAGCAGCTTGGCAGGGGGGAGGTCTAACTATGGCTACACCTTC. Based on the CDR3 plus reference TRBV5-1 and TRBJ1-2, the full variable domain is KAGVTQTPRYLIKTRGQQVTLSCSPISGHRSVSWYQQTPGQGLQFLFEYFSETQRNKGNFPGRFSGRQFSNSRSEMNVSTLELGDSALYLCASSLAGGRSNYGYTFGSGTRLTVV.

In its sample, this clone was seen once. The V gene is TRBV19, the J gene TRBJ2-6, with a possible D match to TRBD2 (6 bases). Per the germline V gene, CDR1 is LNHDA and CDR2 is SQIVND (reference sequence). The CDR3 runs to 15 residues. Trimming removed 10 bases from V and 3 bases from J, with 16 bases in between. The DNA of the CDR3 is TGTGCCACCGCTTCGGAGGGAAGTGGGGCCAACGTCCTGACTTTC. It yields the protein CATASEGSGANVLTF.

V gene TRBV6-5 combines with J gene TRBJ2-1; D is perhaps TRBD1 (6 bases). The CDR3 consists of 12 residues. Trimming took off 6 bases at V and 4 bases at J, with 7 bases between the two ends. CDR1 MNHEY and CDR2 SVGAGI come from the germline V gene. Written as DNA, the CDR3 is TGTGCCAGCAGGACAGGTTACAATGAGCAGTTCTTC. Translation: CASRTGYNEQFF.

The rearrangement links TRBV9 to TRBJ2-2; TRBD1 agrees at 10 bases. This CDR3 region has 17 residues. V dropped 2 bases and J dropped 7; count of bases not matched to a gene: 11. CDR1 is SGDLS, CDR2 YYNGEE, per germline. CDR3: CASSVVPGQGRGGELFF. CDR3 bases: TGTGCCAGCAGCGTCGTCCCGGGACAGGGGCGAGGCGGGGAGCTGTTTTTT.

This clone has only one observation. The chain is built from TRBV30 and TRBJ1-5, with a possible D match to TRBD1 (5 bases). The germline gives CDR1 GTSNPN, CDR2 SVGIG (reference sequence). The CDR3 consists of 13 residues. Deletions cut 0 bases from V and 6 bases from J, with 9 bases between. The CDR3 is CAWSVREGQPQHF. The CDR3 nucleotides are TGTGCCTGGAGTGTCAGGGAAGGTCAGCCCCAGCATTTT.

The CDR3 sequence is CASSGGGAFNEQFF. The CDR3 nucleotides read TGTGCCAGCAGTGGTGGGGGGGCCTTCAATGAGCAGTTCTTC. The chain carries TRBV2 and TRBJ2-1; TRBD2 might be the D (7 bases). Germline lookup yields CDR1 SNHLY and CDR2 FYNNEI. Trimming took 4 bases from V and 6 from J, leaving 13 bases between them. The CDR3 spans 14 residues.

This clone was seen more than once but under ten times. This chain uses TRBV19 with TRBJ1-3, with 7 bases lining up with TRBD1. Germline-derived CDR1 and CDR2 are LNHDA and SQIVND (reference sequence). The V segment lost 6 bases and the J segment 4 bases; nucleotides outside the gene matches: 6. The CDR3 is 14 amino acids. The CDR3 loop reads CASRKTGPGNTIYF. The CDR3 region has the DNA TGTGCCAGTAGAAAGACAGGGCCAGGAAACACCATATATTTT.

V gene TRBV29-1 combines with J gene TRBJ1-1; possible D gene TRBD1, 6 bases. CDR3 length: 14 amino acids. Germline CDR1 SQVTM, CDR2 ANQGSEA. Trimming removed 1 base from V and 7 bases from J, with 16 bases in between. The CDR3 region has the DNA TGCAGCGTTGAAGGCCGACAGGCCATAATTGAAGCTTTCTTT. Translating it yields CSVEGRQAIIEAFF.

The DNA of the CDR3 is TGTGCCATCAAGGGGGTGTCCGTGACAGGGCCCCCTAGGGTCTACGAGCAGTACTTC. Residues: CAIKGVSVTGPPRVYEQYF. The rearrangement uses TRBV10-3 and TRBJ2-7; TRBD1 matches 7 bases. Trimming cost V 7 bases and J 3 bases; bases outside gene matches: 24. This CDR3 has 19 amino acids. Per germline, CDR1 ENHRY and CDR2 SYGVKD.

This clone was counted once. The chain couples TRBV6-5 to TRBJ2-2; D is possibly TRBD1 (5 bases). The CDR3 length is 12 residues. V lost 8 bases, J lost 4 bases, and 8 bases lay in between. CDR1 and CDR2 from the germline V gene are MNHEY and SVGAGI. The DNA of the CDR3 is TGTGCCAGCTCAGACAGCACCGGGGAGCTGTTTTTT. Its translation is CASSDSTGELFF.

The chain uses TRBV6-5 and TRBJ1-6; TRBD1 agrees at 7 bases. With 0 bases clipped from V and 10 bases from J, the junction kept 6 bases outside the gene matches. Germline V gene data show CDR1 as MNHEY and CDR2 as SVGAGI. The CDR3 spans 15 residues. CDR3 protein: CASSYSRQGQSPLHF. The CDR3 region has the DNA TGTGCCAGCAGTTACTCGAGACAGGGTCAATCACCCCTCCACTTT.

The genes are TRBV7-6 and TRBJ2-7; 10 bases agree with TRBD1. CDR1 is SGHVS and CDR2 is FNYEAQ in the germline V gene. With 8 bases clipped from V and 4 bases from J, the junction kept 14 bases outside the gene matches. The CDR3 sequence is 16 residues long. The CDR3: CASQMGQGNLVYEQYF. CDR3 bases: TGTGCCAGCCAAATGGGACAGGGGAACCTTGTTTACGAGCAGTACTTC.

This clone appeared once. The CDR3 loop is CASSQSPSGRYNEQFF. The CDR3 DNA follows: TGCGCCAGCAGCCAGTCTCCTAGCGGGAGGTACAATGAGCAGTTCTTC. V gene TRBV4-1 combines with J gene TRBJ2-1; TRBD2 matches 11 bases. The CDR3 is made up of 16 amino acids. Germline loops: CDR1 MGHRA, CDR2 YSYEKL. Trimming at V came to 3 bases and at J to 4 bases, leaving 5 bases not matched to a gene.

V and J are TRBV30 and TRBJ2-7; D remains ambiguous. The germline gives CDR1 GTSNPN, CDR2 SVGIG (reference sequence). V was shortened by 2 bases and J by 6 bases, with 14 bases between the two germline ends. This CDR3 has 13 residues. The CDR3 DNA reads as TGTGCCTGGAGTTTAAGTTCGACTGGCGAGCAGTACTTC. It is translated as CAWSLSSTGEQYF.

This clone was counted a few times. The chain combines TRBV20-1 with TRBJ2-5; D is unresolved. Per the germline V gene, CDR1 is DFQATT and CDR2 is SNEGSKA (reference sequence). Trimming pared 6 bases from V and 5 bases from J, leaving 10 bases between. The CDR3 covers 11 residues. CDR3 in amino acids: CSAHEWETQYF. The DNA for the CDR3 is TGCAGTGCCCATGAGTGGGAGACCCAGTACTTC.

The gene calls are TRBV5-6 and TRBJ1-5; D is unclear. V lost 3 bases and J 0 bases, leaving 13 bases between the germline ends. The length of the CDR3 is 16 residues. CDR1 SGHDT and CDR2 YYEEEE come from the germline V gene. The CDR3 sequence is CASSYGLRTSNQPQHF. CDR3 in DNA: TGTGCCAGCAGCTACGGACTCCGCACTAGCAATCAGCCCCAGCATTTT.

The gene calls are TRBV9 and TRBJ2-3; 7 bases are shared with TRBD2. In germline, CDR1 is SGDLS, CDR2 YYNGEE. The CDR3 is 15 amino acids. With 0 bases clipped from V and 4 bases from J, the junction kept 5 bases outside the gene matches. CDR3 sequence reads: CASSVVQGGADTQYF. The CDR3 region has the DNA TGTGCCAGCAGCGTAGTTCAGGGAGGGGCAGATACGCAGTATTTT.

The chain employs TRBV15 and TRBJ2-2, with D possibly being TRBD2 (5 bases). This CDR3 has 16 amino acids. Germline CDR1 reads LNHNV; CDR2 reads YYDKDF (reference sequence). V dropped 3 bases and J dropped 4 bases, with 15 bases sitting between them. The CDR3 DNA is TGTGCCACCAGCAGCCAAAATCCCGGGGTCACCGGGGAGCTGTTTTTT. Amino acid sequence: CATSSQNPGVTGELFF.

This chain connects TRBV4-2 to TRBJ2-5; 12 positions agree with TRBD2. The CDR3 has 18 amino acids. Germline values: CDR1 LGHNA, CDR2 YNFKEQ. Trimming cost V 0 bases and J 4 bases; bases outside gene matches: 9. The CDR3 is CASSQDHPSGGAIETQYF. CDR3 in DNA: TGTGCCAGCAGCCAAGACCACCCTAGCGGGGGGGCTATAGAGACCCAGTACTTC.

This chain uses TRBV4-1 with TRBJ1-3, with TRBD1 identical over 8 bases. There are 15 residues in the CDR3. V was clipped by 4 bases and J by 4 bases; unmatched bases: 6. The germline CDR1 and CDR2 sequences are MGHRA and YSYEKL. Here the CDR3 reads CASSRGQGAGNTIYF. The CDR3, as DNA: TGCGCCAGCAGCCGCGGGCAGGGGGCCGGAAACACCATATATTTT.

This chain uses TRBV19 with TRBJ1-1; D remains ambiguous. The germline gives CDR1 LNHDA, CDR2 SQIVND (reference sequence). The CDR3 is 12 residues long. Trimming left V 3 bases short and J 4 bases short, with 6 bases between. For the CDR3, the DNA is TGTGCCAGTAGTATGCTCGGCACTGAAGCTTTCTTT. It is translated as CASSMLGTEAFF.

The chain is built from TRBV7-2 and TRBJ2-2; 7 bases align to TRBD2. CDR1 is SGHTA and CDR2 is FQGNSA in the germline V gene. The CDR3 sequence is 16 residues long. The V segment lost 5 bases and the J segment 6 bases; nucleotides outside the gene matches: 12. CDR3 DNA: TGTGCCAGCAGCATGAGAGCGGGACTACCGGCCGGGGAGCTGTTTTTT. Protein: CASSMRAGLPAGELFF.

The chain has TRBV6-6 and TRBJ2-5, with TRBD2 identical over 8 bases. CDR3 length equals 12 residues. The germline gives CDR1 MNHNY, CDR2 SVGAGI (reference sequence). Germline trimming cut 9 bases from V and 4 bases from J; bases unmatched to any gene: 4. The CDR3 bases are TGTGCCAGTGCCGGGGGGGGAGAGACCCAGTACTTC. Its protein product is CASAGGGETQYF.

V gene TRBV9 combines with J gene TRBJ2-7, with 8 bases lining up with TRBD2. The CDR3 extends over 15 amino acids. From germline, CDR1 is SGDLS and CDR2 YYNGEE. V gave up 4 bases and J gave up 5 bases; unmatched junction bases: 11. In DNA, the CDR3 is TGTGCCAGCAGCCCCCGGGGGGGAGTCCCCGACGAGCAGTACTTC. The encoded protein is CASSPRGGVPDEQYF.